This T cell receptor beta chain originates from a study of T-cell memory formation after mild COVID-19. General observations from the study: A second wave expanding day 15 to 37 was CD4+-biased; contracting clones were balanced.

TCRdb processed the 5' RACE reads anew with MiXCR; each CDR3 protein has one entry. The sample holds some 450,000 distinct CDR3 sequences; roughly 20% are singletons and the top ten take 7.5% to 9.5%. A note on this clonotype: What it binds is not known.

The V gene end was trimmed by 4 bases and the J gene end by 7 bases; junction bases not matched to a gene: 8. The CDR3 has 15 residues. CDR1 is SGHRS, CDR2 YFSETQ, per germline. The receptor's source is an adult woman who had mild COVID-19 (a few samples of this study predate the infection). Cell type and time point are not known. This chain links TRBV5-1 with TRBJ2-1; 10 bases map to TRBD2. The sequenced sample consisted of PBMCs or a T cell subset sorted from them (not recorded which). CDR3 DNA sequence: TGCGCCAGCAGCCTCATAGCGGGGGGCAAAAATGAGCAGTTCTTC. Translated, it gives CASSLIAGGKNEQFF.